This record covers a single T cell receptor beta chain. The CDR3 is 16 residues long. Looked up from germline, CDR1 is SGHRS and CDR2 is YFSETQ. V lost 4 bases to trimming and J lost 4 bases; unmatched junction nucleotides: 10. As originally analysed: Researchers report that nucleated cell counts were estimated from reference gene primer amplification. Some clones are missing from TCRdb's copy, which holds only in-frame ones; the method was immunoSEQ multiplex PCR. That table furnishes V, J and clone size, whereas the DNA furnished D and trimming. There are around 250,000 clones in the sample; 70% to 90% occur only once, and around 1.3% lies in the top ten. This specimen belongs to a study of blood T cell repertoires in COVID-19. Study-wide background: T cells, B-cell-depleted T cells, or PBMCs supplied cDNA or gDNA.

The participants were between about 18 and 90 years old and came from fewer than 25 US areas. Categorization into cohorts depended on clinical history that participants reported. Sequenced: PBMCs or T cells enriched from blood (not recorded which). This sequence was found in a woman between 40 and 50 years old with acute COVID-19. V and J are TRBV5-1 and TRBJ2-1; 8 bases are shared with TRBD2. The CDR3: CASSNTGTSAYNEQFF. CDR3 in DNA: TGCGCCAGCAGCAATACCGGGACTAGTGCATACAATGAGCAGTTCTTC. Complete variable domain (other parts from reference TRBV5-1 and TRBJ2-1): KAGVTQTPRYLIKTRGQQVTLSCSPISGHRSVSWYQQTPGQGLQFLFEYFSETQRNKGNFPGRFSGRQFSNSRSEMNVSTLELGDSALYLCASSNTGTSAYNEQFFGPGTRLTVL.